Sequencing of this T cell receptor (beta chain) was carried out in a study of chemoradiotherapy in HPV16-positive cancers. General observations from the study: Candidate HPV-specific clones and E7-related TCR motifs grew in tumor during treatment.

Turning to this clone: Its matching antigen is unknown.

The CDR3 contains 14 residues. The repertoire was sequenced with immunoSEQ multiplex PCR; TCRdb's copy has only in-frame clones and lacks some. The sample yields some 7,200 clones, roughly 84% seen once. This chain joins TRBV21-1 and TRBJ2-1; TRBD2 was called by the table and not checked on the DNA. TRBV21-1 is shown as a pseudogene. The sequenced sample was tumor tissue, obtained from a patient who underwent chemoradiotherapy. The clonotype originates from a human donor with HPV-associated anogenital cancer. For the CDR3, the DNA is TGTGCCAGCAGCACCGGACTCGGGAGCAATGAGCAGTTCTTC. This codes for CASSTGLGSNEQFF.